The 8 T cell receptor beta chains listed next were all sequenced from one sample in a study of T cell responses to AZD1222 COVID-19 vaccine. Clones were sequenced by immunoSEQ multiplex PCR, and TCRdb holds only the in-frame ones, with some missing. The repertoire holds under 80,000 clones, with 81% as singletons. The starting material was peripheral blood, obtained 28 days after the second AZD1222 dose. These receptors all come from an adult who received the AZD1222 COVID-19 vaccine.

The rearrangement uses TRBV5-1 and TRBJ1-2; D gene unclear. Germline values: CDR1 SGHRS, CDR2 YFSETQ. The CDR3 runs 14 residues. Trimming cost V 4 bases and J 0 bases, with 10 bases left between them. The CDR3 nucleotides read TGCGCCAGCAGCCGAGATACAGCTAACTATGGCTACACCTTC. Its protein product is CASSRDTANYGYTF.

V and J are TRBV28 and TRBJ1-2, with D maybe TRBD1 (6 bases). Per the germline V gene, CDR1 is MDHEN and CDR2 is SYDVKM. This CDR3 is built from 14 residues. V lost 3 bases and J 6 bases, leaving 14 bases between the germline ends. CDR3 coding DNA: TGTGCCAGCAGTTTTTCGGACAGCGGGAATGGCTACACCTTC. Translating it yields CASSFSDSGNGYTF.

The chain is built from TRBV10-3 and TRBJ2-1; TRBD1 agrees at 9 bases. The germline V gene encodes CDR1 ENHRY and CDR2 SYGVKD. Trimming took 10 bases from V and 8 from J; bases not matched to a gene: 15. The CDR3 sequence is 15 residues long. This CDR3 reads CATGRGTGSLHEQFF. The CDR3 nucleotides are TGTGCCACCGGCAGAGGGACAGGGTCTCTCCATGAGCAGTTCTTC.

The chain has TRBV5-5 and TRBJ1-1; 9 bases are shared with TRBD1. V was pared by 4 bases and J by 7 bases, with 5 bases of the junction left unmatched. This CDR3 has 13 amino acids. CDR1 and CDR2 from the germline V gene are SGHKS and YYEKEE (reference sequence). CDR3 protein: CASSNRGLGEAFF. The CDR3, as DNA: TGTGCCAGCAGCAACAGGGGGCTAGGTGAAGCTTTCTTT.

The chain combines TRBV6-5 with TRBJ2-2; D remains ambiguous. The germline gives CDR1 MNHEY, CDR2 SVGAGI. The CDR3 length is 13 residues. V was pared by 7 bases and J by 5 bases, with 11 bases between. The CDR3 DNA follows: TGTGCCAGCACCCCGATAGGGACCGGGGAGCTGTTTTTT. Translating it yields CASTPIGTGELFF.

The rearrangement joins TRBV11-2 to TRBJ2-3, with D unresolved. Germline V gene data show CDR1 as SGHAT and CDR2 as FQNNGV. V was trimmed by 3 bases and J by 3 bases, leaving 19 bases between them. The CDR3 consists of 17 residues. The CDR3 DNA follows: TGTGCCAGCAGCTTCCGTCCCGGGTCGAACCCGACAGATACGCAGTATTTT. Its translation is CASSFRPGSNPTDTQYF.

The chain is built from TRBV6-2 or TRBV6-3 and TRBJ2-7; TRBD2 matches at 8 bases. V dropped 0 bases and J dropped 2; count of bases not matched to a gene: 0. Germline CDR1 and CDR2: MNHEY and SVGEGT. The CDR3 spans 14 residues. Here the CDR3 reads CASSYSTSAYEQYF. DNA of the CDR3: TGTGCCAGCAGTTACTCGACTAGCGCCTACGAGCAGTACTTC.

The gene calls are TRBV5-1 and TRBJ2-3; D might be TRBD1 or TRBD2, each matching 5 bases. V lost 1 base and J 0 bases, leaving 12 bases between the germline ends. From germline, CDR1 is SGHRS and CDR2 YFSETQ. This CDR3 comprises 16 residues. The CDR3 sequence: CASSLQGGYSTDTQYF. The CDR3 coding sequence is TGCGCCAGCAGCTTGCAGGGCGGGTATAGCACAGATACGCAGTATTTT. Full variable domain (missing parts from reference TRBV5-1 and TRBJ2-3): KAGVTQTPRYLIKTRGQQVTLSCSPISGHRSVSWYQQTPGQGLQFLFEYFSETQRNKGNFPGRFSGRQFSNSRSEMNVSTLELGDSALYLCASSLQGGYSTDTQYFGPGTRLTVL.